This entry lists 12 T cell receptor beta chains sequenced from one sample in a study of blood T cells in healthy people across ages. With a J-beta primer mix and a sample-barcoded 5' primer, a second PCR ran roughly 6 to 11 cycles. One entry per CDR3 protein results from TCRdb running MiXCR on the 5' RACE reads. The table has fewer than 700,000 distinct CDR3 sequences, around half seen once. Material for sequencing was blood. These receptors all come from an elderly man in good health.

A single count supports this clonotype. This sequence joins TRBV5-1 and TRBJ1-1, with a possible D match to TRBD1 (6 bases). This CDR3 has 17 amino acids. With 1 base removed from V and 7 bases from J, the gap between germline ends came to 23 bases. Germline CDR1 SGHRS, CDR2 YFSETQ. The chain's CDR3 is CASSLWSSGGGGDEAFF. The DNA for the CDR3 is TGCGCCAGCAGCTTGTGGTCCTCGGGGGGCGGTGGTGATGAAGCTTTCTTT.

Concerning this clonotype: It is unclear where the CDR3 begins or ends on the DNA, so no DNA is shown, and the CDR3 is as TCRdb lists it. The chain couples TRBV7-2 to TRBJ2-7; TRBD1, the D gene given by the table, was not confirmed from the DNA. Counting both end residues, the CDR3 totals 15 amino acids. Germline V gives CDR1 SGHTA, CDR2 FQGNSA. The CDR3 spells CASSVGQGAVYERYF.

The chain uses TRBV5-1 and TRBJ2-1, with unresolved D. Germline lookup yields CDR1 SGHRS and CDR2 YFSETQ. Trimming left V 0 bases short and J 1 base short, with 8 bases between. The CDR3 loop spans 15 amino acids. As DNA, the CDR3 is TGCGCCAGCAGCTTGGCTGGGATGTCCTACAATGAGCAGTTCTTC. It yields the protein CASSLAGMSYNEQFF.

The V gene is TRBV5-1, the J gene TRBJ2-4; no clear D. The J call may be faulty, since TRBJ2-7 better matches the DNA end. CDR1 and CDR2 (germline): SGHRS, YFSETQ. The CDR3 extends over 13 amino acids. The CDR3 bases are TGCGCCAGCAGCTTGCCTGACGGCTACGAGCAGTACTTC. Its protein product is CASSLPDGYEQYF.

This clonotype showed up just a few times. The CDR3 region is CASSQDWLGEQYF. In nucleotides, the CDR3 is TGTGCCAGCAGCCAAGATTGGTTGGGCGAGCAGTACTTC. V and J are TRBV14 and TRBJ2-7; D gene ambiguous. Per germline, CDR1 SGHDN and CDR2 FVKESK. There are 13 residues in the CDR3. Trimming shortened V by 0 bases and J by 6 bases, and 9 bases separated the two germline ends.

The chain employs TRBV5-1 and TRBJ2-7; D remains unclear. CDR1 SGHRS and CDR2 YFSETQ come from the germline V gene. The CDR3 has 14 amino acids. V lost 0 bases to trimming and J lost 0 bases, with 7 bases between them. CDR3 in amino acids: CASSLARISYEQYF. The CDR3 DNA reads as TGCGCCAGCAGCTTGGCTCGGATCTCCTACGAGCAGTACTTC.

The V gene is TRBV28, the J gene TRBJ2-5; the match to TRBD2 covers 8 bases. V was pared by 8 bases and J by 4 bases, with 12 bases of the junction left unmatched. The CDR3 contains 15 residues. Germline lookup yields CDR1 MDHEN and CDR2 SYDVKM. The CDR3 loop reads CASLSRGLAGETQYF. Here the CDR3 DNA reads TGTGCCAGCCTAAGCCGTGGACTAGCCGGAGAGACCCAGTACTTC.

This chain's CDR3 is CASSQAAGEQFF. CDR3 DNA sequence: TGTGCCAGCAGCCAAGCAGCTGGGGAGCAGTTCTTC. The V call is TRBV3-1, the J call TRBJ2-1; D unclear. CDR1 is LGHDT and CDR2 is YNNKEL in the germline V gene (reference sequence). Trimming pared 1 base from V and 10 bases from J, leaving 8 bases between. This CDR3 has 12 residues.

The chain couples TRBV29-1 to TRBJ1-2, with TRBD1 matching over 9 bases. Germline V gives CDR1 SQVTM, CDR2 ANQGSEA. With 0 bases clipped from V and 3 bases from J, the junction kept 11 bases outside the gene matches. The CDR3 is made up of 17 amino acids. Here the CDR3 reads CSVEDDSPGQGDYGYTF. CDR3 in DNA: TGCAGCGTTGAAGATGATAGTCCGGGACAGGGAGACTATGGCTACACCTTC.

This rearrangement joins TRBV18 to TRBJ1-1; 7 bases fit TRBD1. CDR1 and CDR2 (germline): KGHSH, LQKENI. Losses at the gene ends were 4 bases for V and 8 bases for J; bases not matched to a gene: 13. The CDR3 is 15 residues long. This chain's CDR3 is CASSRSGTELLEAFF. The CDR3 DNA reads TGTGCCAGCTCACGGTCCGGGACAGAACTGCTCGAAGCTTTCTTT. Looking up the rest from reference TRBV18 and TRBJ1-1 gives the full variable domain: NAGVMQNPRHLVRRRGQEARLRCSPMKGHSHVYWYRQLPEEGLKFMVYLQKENIIDESGMPKERFSAEFPKEGPSILRIQQVVRGDSAAYFCASSRSGTELLEAFFGQGTRLTVV.

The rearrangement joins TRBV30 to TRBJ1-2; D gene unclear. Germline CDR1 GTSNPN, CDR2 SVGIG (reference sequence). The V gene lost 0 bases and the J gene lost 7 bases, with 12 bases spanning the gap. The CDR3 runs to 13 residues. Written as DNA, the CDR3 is TGTGCCTGGAGTGTTTCCCTGGGCTCTGGCTACACCTTC. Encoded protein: CAWSVSLGSGYTF.

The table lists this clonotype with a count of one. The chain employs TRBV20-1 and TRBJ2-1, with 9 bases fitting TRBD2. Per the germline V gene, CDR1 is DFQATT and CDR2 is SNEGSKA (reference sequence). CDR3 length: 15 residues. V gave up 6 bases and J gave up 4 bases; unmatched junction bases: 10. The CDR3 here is CSARSSSGTYNEQFF. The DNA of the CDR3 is TGCAGTGCCAGGTCGTCTAGCGGGACATACAATGAGCAGTTCTTC.